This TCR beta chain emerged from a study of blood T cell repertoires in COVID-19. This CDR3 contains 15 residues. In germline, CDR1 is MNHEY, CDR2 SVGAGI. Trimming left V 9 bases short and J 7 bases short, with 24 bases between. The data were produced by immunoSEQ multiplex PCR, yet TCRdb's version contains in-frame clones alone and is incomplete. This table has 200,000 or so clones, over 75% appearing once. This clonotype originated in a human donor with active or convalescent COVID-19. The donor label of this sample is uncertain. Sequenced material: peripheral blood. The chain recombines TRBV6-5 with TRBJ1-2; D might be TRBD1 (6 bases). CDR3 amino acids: CASQTVTGHPFGYTF. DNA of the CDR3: TGTGCCAGTCAAACTGTGACGGGACACCCTTTTGGCTACACCTTC.